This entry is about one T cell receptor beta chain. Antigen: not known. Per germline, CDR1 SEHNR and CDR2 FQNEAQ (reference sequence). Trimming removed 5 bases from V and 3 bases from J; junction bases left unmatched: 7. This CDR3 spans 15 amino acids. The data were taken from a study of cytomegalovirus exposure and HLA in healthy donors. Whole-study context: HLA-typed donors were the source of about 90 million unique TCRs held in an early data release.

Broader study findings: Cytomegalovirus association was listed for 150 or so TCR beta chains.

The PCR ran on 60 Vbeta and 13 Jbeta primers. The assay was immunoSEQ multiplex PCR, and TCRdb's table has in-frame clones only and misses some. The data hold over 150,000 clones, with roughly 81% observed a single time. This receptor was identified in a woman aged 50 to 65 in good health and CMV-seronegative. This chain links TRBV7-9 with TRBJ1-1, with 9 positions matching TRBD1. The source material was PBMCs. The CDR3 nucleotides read TGTGCCAGCAGCCCCGGGACAGGGAAGGACACTGAAGCTTTCTTT. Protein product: CASSPGTGKDTEAFF. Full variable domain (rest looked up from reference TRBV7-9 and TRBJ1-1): DTGVSQNPRHKITKRGQNVTFRCDPISEHNRLYWYRQTLGQGPEFLTYFQNEAQLEKSRLLSDRFSAERPKGSFSTLEIQRTEQGDSAMYLCASSPGTGKDTEAFFGQGTRLTVV.